The sequence of this T cell receptor (beta chain) was determined in a study of T cell changes during pregnancy in multiple sclerosis. Germline CDR1 and CDR2: MNHEY and SVGAGI. This CDR3 region has 14 residues. Trimming removed 6 bases from V and 3 bases from J, with 15 bases in between. Assay: immunoSEQ multiplex PCR; the TCRdb copy retains only in-frame clones and omits some. The sample yields roughly 22,000 clones, roughly 90% seen once. The sequence came from a female donor in good health, enrolled as a control in a pregnancy study. The specimen comprised CD4+ T cells from peripheral blood mononuclear cells, sampled after pregnancy. The chain joins TRBV6-5 to TRBJ2-7; D possibly corresponds to TRBD2 (6 bases). In DNA form, the CDR3 reads TGTGCCAGCAGCAAATTTGGGGGGAACTACGAGCAGTACTTC. Translation: CASSKFGGNYEQYF.